Below are 12 T cell receptor beta chains sequenced from a single sample in a study of Graves' ophthalmopathy and Graves' hyperthyroidism. Researchers took RNA transcripts and amplified TCR beta CDR3 regions from them. An initial RT-PCR round employing HTBI primers preceded a second-round multiplex PCR. TCRdb independently ran MiXCR on the multiplex PCR reads; one entry per CDR3 protein. The table includes about 240,000 distinct CDR3 sequences, around 45% detected once. Sequencing was done on a sample of peripheral blood. The receptors originated from an adult man with Graves' ophthalmopathy.

The CDR3 protein is CASSLWITGELFF. CDR3 in DNA: TGTGCCAGCAGCTTATGGATCACCGGGGAGCTGTTTTTT. V and J are TRBV7-3 and TRBJ2-2; D gene unclear. The CDR3 has 13 residues. Germline CDR1 and CDR2: SGHTA and FQGTGA. The ends were cut back, 2 bases at V and 4 bases at J, with 5 bases in the middle. The full variable domain, with the rest looked up from reference TRBV7-3 and TRBJ2-2, is GAGVSQTPSNKVTEKGKYVELRCDPISGHTALYWYRQSLGQGPEFLIYFQGTGAADDSGLPNDRFFAVRPEGSVSTLKIQRTERGDSAVYLCASSLWITGELFFGEGSRLTVL.

The chain is built from TRBV20-1 and TRBJ2-5; 7 bases match TRBD1. Germline trimming cut 3 bases from V and 2 bases from J; bases unmatched to any gene: 3. This CDR3 is built from 13 residues. Germline-derived CDR1 and CDR2 are DFQATT and SNEGSKA (reference sequence). Written as DNA, the CDR3 is TGCAGTGCTAGGGACAGGTTGCAAGAGACCCAGTACTTC. Translated: CSARDRLQETQYF.

This clonotype was observed a single time. The rearrangement uses TRBV2 and TRBJ1-6, with D possibly being TRBD1 (5 bases). The CDR3 runs 17 residues. Trimming shortened V by 5 bases and J by 1 base, and 15 bases separated the two germline ends. CDR1 and CDR2 from the germline V gene are SNHLY and FYNNEI. CDR3 loop: CASSYSGWGSYNSPLHF. The CDR3 DNA is TGTGCCAGCAGTTACTCCGGATGGGGGTCCTATAATTCACCCCTCCACTTT.

This clonotype showed up many times. V and J are TRBV29-1 and TRBJ2-5, with a weak D call TRBD2 (5 bases). The CDR3 covers 14 residues. Trimming pared 0 bases from V and 5 bases from J, leaving 13 bases between. Per germline, CDR1 SQVTM and CDR2 ANQGSEA. The CDR3 reads CSVEDPSTSETQYF. In DNA form, the CDR3 reads TGCAGCGTTGAAGATCCTAGCACTTCGGAGACCCAGTACTTC.

For this clonotype: A junction boundary mismatches the germline segment, possibly from a read error. V and J are TRBV15 and TRBJ2-2; a weak D match, TRBD2 (5 bases). The CDR3 totals 14 residues. Germline CDR1 LNHNV, CDR2 YYDKDF (reference sequence). DNA for the CDR3: TGTGCCACCAGCAGAGCCATGAACACCGGGGAGCTGTCTTTT. This translates into CATSRAMNTGELSF.

This chain links TRBV5-5 with TRBJ1-1, with no clear D. Germline CDR1 reads SGHKS; CDR2 reads YYEKEE (reference sequence). Trimming pared 6 bases from V and 4 bases from J, leaving 16 bases between. The CDR3 is made up of 14 amino acids. CDR3: CASTQPPRGTEAFF. CDR3 nucleotide sequence: TGTGCCAGCACCCAACCCCCGCGAGGCACTGAAGCTTTCTTT.

This chain joins TRBV2 and TRBJ2-7, with 7 bases matching TRBD1. CDR1 and CDR2 from the germline V gene are SNHLY and FYNNEI. The CDR3 length is 16 residues. V gave up 5 bases and J gave up 1 base; unmatched junction bases: 11. For the CDR3, the DNA is TGTGCCAGCAGTAATCTTCCGGGACAGTTTTCCTACGAGCAGTACTTC. This translates into CASSNLPGQFSYEQYF.

This clonotype was seen many times. The V call is TRBV2, the J call TRBJ1-1; tentatively, D is TRBD1 (6 bases). Trimming pared 5 bases from V and 2 bases from J, leaving 15 bases between. CDR1 is SNHLY, CDR2 FYNNEI, per germline. This CDR3 region has 15 residues. The CDR3: CASSSLRGANTEAFF. The CDR3 DNA reads as TGTGCCAGCAGTTCCCTCCGGGGGGCAAACACTGAAGCTTTCTTT.

CDR3 protein: CASSLASGRDEQYF. The CDR3 coding sequence is TGTGCCAGCAGCTTAGCTTCAGGGCGCGACGAGCAGTACTTC. The rearrangement links TRBV7-8 to TRBJ2-7, with D possibly matching TRBD1 (5 bases). CDR3 length: 14 amino acids. Trimming pared 0 bases from V and 5 bases from J, leaving 11 bases between. Germline V gene lookup returns CDR1 SGHVS and CDR2 FQNEAQ.

The V gene is TRBV20-1, the J gene TRBJ1-2; no definite D call. Germline V gene lookup returns CDR1 DFQATT and CDR2 SNEGSKA (reference sequence). Trimming stripped 3 bases from V and 3 bases from J, with 20 bases between. CDR3 length: 16 amino acids. The CDR3 loop reads CSASPLPGIYDYGYTF. The CDR3 DNA reads TGCAGTGCTAGTCCCTTACCCGGAATCTATGACTATGGCTACACCTTC.

In this sample, this clonotype turned up a few times. J is TRBJ2-2 and V is TRBV29-1; either TRBD1 or TRBD2 may fit D (5 bases each). Trimming cost V 5 bases and J 0 bases, with 7 bases left between them. This CDR3 has 13 residues. Germline V gene sequence: CDR1 SQVTM, CDR2 ANQGSEA. The CDR3 is CSVRDANTGELFF. CDR3 coding DNA: TGCAGCGTTCGGGACGCGAACACCGGGGAGCTGTTTTTT.

This rearrangement joins TRBV29-1 to TRBJ1-2, with unresolved D. The V gene lost 0 bases and the J gene lost 6 bases, with 8 bases spanning the gap. The CDR3 has 12 residues. Germline CDR1 and CDR2: SQVTM and ANQGSEA. The CDR3 reads CSVEDPRDGYTF. The CDR3 bases are TGCAGCGTTGAAGATCCCCGGGATGGCTACACCTTC.